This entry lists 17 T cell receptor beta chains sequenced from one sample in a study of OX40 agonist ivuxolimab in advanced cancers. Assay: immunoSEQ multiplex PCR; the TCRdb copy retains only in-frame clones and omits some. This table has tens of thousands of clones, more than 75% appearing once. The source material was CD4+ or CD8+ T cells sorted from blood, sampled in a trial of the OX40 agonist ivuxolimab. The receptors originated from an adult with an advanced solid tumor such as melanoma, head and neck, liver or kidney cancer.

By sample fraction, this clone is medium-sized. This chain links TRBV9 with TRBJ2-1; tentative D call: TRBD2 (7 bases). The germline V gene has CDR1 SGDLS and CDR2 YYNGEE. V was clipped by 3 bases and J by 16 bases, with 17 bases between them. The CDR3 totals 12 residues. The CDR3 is CASSALGGPSFF. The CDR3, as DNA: TGTGCCAGCAGCGCTCTGGGGGGGCCGAGTTTCTTC.

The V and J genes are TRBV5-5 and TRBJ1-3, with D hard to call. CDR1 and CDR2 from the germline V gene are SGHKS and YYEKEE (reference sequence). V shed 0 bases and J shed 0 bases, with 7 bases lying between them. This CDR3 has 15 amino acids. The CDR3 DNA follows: TGTGCCAGCAGCTTGGGACTTAACTCTGGAAACACCATATATTTT. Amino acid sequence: CASSLGLNSGNTIYF.

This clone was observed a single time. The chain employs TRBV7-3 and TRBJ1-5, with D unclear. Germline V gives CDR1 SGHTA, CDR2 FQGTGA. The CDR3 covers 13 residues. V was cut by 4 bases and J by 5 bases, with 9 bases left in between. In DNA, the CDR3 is TGTGCCAGCAGCTCCCGGCCGGATCAGCCCCAGCATTTT. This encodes CASSSRPDQPQHF.

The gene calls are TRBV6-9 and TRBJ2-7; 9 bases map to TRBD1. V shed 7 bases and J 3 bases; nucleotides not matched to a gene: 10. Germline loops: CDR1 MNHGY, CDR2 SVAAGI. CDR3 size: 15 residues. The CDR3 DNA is TGTGCCAGCACTAGACGGATGGGACAGGGCTACGAGCAGTACTTC. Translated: CASTRRMGQGYEQYF.

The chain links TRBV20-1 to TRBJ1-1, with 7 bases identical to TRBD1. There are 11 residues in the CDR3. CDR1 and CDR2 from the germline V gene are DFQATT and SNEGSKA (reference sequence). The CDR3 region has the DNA TGCACTTTCGACAGGGTCACTGAAGCTTTCTTT. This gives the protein CTFDRVTEAFF.

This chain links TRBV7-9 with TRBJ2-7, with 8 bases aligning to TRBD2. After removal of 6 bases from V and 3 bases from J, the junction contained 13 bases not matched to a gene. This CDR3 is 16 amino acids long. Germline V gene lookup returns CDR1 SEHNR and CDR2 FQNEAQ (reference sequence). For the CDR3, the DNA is TGTGCCAGCAGTCCCGATGCCCCGGGGGGGGTCTACGAGCAGTACTTC. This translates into CASSPDAPGGVYEQYF.

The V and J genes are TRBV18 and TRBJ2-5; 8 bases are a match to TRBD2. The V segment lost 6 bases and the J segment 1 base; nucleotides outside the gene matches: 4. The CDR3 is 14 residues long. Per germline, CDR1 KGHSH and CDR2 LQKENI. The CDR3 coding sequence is TGTGCCAGCTCCGTCCGGGGGGGCCAAGAGACCCAGTACTTC. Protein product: CASSVRGGQETQYF.

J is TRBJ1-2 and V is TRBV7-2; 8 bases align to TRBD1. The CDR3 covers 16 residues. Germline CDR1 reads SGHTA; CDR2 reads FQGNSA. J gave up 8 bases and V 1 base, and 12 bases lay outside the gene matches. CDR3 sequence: CASSLDGEAGGKGYTF. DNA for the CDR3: TGTGCCAGCAGCTTAGACGGGGAGGCAGGGGGCAAGGGCTACACCTTC.

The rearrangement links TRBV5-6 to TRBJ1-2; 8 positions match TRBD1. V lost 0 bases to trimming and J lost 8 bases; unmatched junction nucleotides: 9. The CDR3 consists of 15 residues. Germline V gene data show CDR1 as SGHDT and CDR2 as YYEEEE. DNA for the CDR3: TGTGCCAGCAGCTTGGTCGCCGGGACAGGTGTAGGCTACACCTTC. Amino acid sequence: CASSLVAGTGVGYTF.

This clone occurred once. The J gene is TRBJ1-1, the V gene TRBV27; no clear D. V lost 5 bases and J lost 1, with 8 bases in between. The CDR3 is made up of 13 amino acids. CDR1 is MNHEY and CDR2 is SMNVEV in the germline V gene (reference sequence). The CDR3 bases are TGTGCCAGCAGTCCACGACAGAACACTGAAGCTTTCTTT. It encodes CASSPRQNTEAFF.

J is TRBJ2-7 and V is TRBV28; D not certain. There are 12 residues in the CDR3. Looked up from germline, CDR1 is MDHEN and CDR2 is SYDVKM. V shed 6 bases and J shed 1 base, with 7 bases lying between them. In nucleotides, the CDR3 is TGTGCCAGCAGCCGGGTATCCTACGAGCAGTACTTC. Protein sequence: CASSRVSYEQYF.

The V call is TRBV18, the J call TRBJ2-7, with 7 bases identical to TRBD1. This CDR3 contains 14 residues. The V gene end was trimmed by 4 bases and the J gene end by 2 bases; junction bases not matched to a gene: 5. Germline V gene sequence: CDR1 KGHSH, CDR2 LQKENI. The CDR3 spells CASSLRQGPYEQYF. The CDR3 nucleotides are TGTGCCAGCTCACTGAGACAGGGCCCCTACGAGCAGTACTTC.

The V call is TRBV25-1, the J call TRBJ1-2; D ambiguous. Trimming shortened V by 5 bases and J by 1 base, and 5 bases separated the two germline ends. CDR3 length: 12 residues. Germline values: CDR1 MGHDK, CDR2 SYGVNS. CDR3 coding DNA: TGTGCCAGCAGTAACTATAACTATGGCTACACCTTC. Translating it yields CASSNYNYGYTF.

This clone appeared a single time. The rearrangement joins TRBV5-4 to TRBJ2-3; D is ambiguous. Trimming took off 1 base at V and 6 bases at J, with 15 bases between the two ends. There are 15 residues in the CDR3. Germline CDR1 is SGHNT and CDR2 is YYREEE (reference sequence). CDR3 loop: CASSLSSDITDTQYF. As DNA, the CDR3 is TGTGCCAGCAGCTTGTCCTCTGACATTACCGATACGCAGTATTTT.

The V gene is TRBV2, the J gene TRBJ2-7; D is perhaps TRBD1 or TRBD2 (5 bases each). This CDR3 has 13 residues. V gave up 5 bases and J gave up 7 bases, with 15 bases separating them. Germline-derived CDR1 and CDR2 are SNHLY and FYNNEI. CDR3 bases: TGTGCCAGCAGTTTACAGGAGCCGGGGGAGCAGTACTTC. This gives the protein CASSLQEPGEQYF.

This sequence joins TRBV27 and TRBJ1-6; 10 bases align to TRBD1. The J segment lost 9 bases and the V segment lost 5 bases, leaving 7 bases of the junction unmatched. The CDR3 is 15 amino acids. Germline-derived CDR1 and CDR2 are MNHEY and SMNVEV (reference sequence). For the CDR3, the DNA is TGTGCCAGCAGTATCGGGGGACAGGGGATTTCACCCCTCCACTTT. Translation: CASSIGGQGISPLHF.

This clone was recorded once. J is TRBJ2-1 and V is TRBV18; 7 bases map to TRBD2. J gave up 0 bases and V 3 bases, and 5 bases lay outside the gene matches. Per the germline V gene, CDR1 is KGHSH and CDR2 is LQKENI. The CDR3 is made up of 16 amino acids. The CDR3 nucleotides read TGTGCCAGCTCACCCCCGGGCGGGGGCTCCTACAATGAGCAGTTCTTC. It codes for CASSPPGGGSYNEQFF.